This is a list of T cell receptor beta chains from one sample in a study of T-cell reconstitution after alpha-beta-depleted transplantation in children. MiXCR was run by TCRdb on the PCR reads, yielding one entry per CDR3 protein. The table has fewer than 550,000 distinct CDR3 sequences, approximately 10% seen once; the top ten hold 14%. This sample comprised PBMCs, mostly from graft donor cells, obtained 180 days after TCRalphabeta/CD19-depleted stem cell transplant. These receptors were collected from a female patient aged 2-9 years who had a stem cell transplant for aplastic anemia, so the T cells may come from the graft donor. Each CDR3 is given with its conserved first and last residue. A D gene is named only where the DNA matches it firmly. Size is stated for part of the rows, as once, few or many counts, or as a class when the clone is expanded.

>TRBJ2-4|.|TRBV6-1|.
TGTGCCAGCACCCTCGGGGGTATTAAAAACATTCAGTACTTC
CASTLGGIKNIQYF
>TRBJ2-5|.|TRBV10-2|.
TGCGCCAGCAGTGAGTCCCGGGAAGGCGAGACCCAGTACTTC
CASSESREGETQYF
>TRBJ2-7|.|TRBV10-3|TRBD2
TGTGCCATCAGTGAGTGGACTAGCGGGGACTACGAGCAGTACTTC
CAISEWTSGDYEQYF
>TRBJ2-1|few|TRBV12-3/TRBV12-4|.
TGTGCCAGCAGTAGACTAGTGAGCTCCTACAATGAGCAGTTCTTC
CASSRLVSSYNEQFF
>TRBJ2-3|.|TRBV10-3|TRBD2
TGTGCCATCAGTGAGAAACTAGCGGTTCCCAGCACAGATACGCAGTATTTT
CAISEKLAVPSTDTQYF
>TRBJ2-2|few|TRBV20-1|TRBD2
TGCAGTGCCGTCAGGGGCGGGAGGGCCTTTGGCGGGGAGCTGTTTTTT
CSAVRGGRAFGGELFF
>TRBJ1-3|many|TRBV25-1|.
TGTGCCAGCAGTGACACCTTCTCTGGAAACACCATATATTTT
CASSDTFSGNTIYF
>TRBJ2-2|.|TRBV9|TRBD2
TGTGCCAGCACTCGGGGGGTAAACACCGGGGAGCTGTTTTTT
CASTRGVNTGELFF
>TRBJ2-5|few|TRBV7-9|.
TGTGCCAGCAGCCCCGCGGTACCGGACGGACCCAAGGGGACCCAGTACTTC
CASSPAVPDGPKGTQYF
>TRBJ1-2|few|TRBV29-1|TRBD1
TGCAGCGTTGTGCAGGGGGCAATCAACTATGGCTACACCTTC
CSVVQGAINYGYTF
>TRBJ1-2|.|TRBV29-1|.
TGCAGCGTTTGGGACGCCGGTGGGGGCTACACCTTC
CSVWDAGGGYTF
>TRBJ1-5|.|TRBV12-3/TRBV12-4|.
TGTGCCAGCGGGGAGGGGCTCACGATTAACAATCAGCCCCAGCATTTT
CASGEGLTINNQPQHF